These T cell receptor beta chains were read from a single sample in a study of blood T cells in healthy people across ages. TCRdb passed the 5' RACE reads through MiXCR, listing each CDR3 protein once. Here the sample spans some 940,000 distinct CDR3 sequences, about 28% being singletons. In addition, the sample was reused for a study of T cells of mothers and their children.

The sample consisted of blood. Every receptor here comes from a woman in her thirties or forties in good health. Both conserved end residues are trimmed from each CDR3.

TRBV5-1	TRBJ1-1	ASSPLPGNTEAF
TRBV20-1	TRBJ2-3	SARGRQGLGTDTQY
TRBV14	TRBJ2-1	ASSWTSGAYEQF
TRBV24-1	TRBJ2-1	ATSAKTGLGNEQF
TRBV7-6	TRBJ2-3	ASSVTGGATDTQY
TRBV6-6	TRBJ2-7	ASTHGTGTYEQY
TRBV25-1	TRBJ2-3	ASSEERGPTDTQY
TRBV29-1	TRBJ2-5	SVEGTSGGQETQY
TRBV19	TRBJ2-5	ASSPSTERGRDEQY
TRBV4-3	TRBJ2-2	ASSPNWGTGGITGELF
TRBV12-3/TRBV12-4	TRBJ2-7	ASSPSGTGGSYEQY
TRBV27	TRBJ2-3	ASTVAGTDTQY
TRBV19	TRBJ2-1	ASKMTGRSNEQF